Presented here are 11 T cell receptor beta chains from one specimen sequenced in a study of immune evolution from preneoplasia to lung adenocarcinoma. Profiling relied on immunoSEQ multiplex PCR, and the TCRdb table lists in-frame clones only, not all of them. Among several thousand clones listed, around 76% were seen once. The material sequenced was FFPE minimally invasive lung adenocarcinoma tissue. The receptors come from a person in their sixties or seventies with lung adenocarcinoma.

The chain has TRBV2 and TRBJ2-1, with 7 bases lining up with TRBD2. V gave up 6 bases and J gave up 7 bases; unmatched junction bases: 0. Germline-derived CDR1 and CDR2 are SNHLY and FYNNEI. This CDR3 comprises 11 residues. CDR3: CASRGGNEQFF. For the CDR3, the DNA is TGTGCCAGCAGGGGGGGGAATGAGCAGTTCTTC. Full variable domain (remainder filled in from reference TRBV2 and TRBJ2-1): EPEVTQTPSHQVTQMGQEVILRCVPISNHLYFYWYRQILGQKVEFLVSFYNNEISEKSEIFDDQFSVERPDGSNFTLKIRSTKLEDSAMYFCASRGGNEQFFGPGTRLTVL.

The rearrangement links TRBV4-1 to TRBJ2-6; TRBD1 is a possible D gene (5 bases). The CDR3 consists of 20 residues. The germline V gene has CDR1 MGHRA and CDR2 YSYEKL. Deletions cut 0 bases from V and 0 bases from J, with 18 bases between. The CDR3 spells CASSQDWATDLSSGANVLTF. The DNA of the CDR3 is TGCGCCAGCAGCCAAGATTGGGCGACAGACCTTTCCTCTGGGGCCAACGTCCTGACTTTC.

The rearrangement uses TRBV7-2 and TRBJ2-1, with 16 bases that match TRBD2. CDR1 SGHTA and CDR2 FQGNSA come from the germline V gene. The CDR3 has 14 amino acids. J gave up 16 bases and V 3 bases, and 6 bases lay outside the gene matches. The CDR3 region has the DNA TGTGCCAGCAGCTTGGGACTAGCGGGGGGGCTCTCATTCTTC. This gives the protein CASSLGLAGGLSFF.

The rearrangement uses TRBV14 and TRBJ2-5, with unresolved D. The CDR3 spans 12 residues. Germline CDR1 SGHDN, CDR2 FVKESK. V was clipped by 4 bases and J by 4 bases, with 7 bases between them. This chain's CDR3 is CASSRSGETQYF. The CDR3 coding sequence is TGTGCCAGCAGCCGGTCGGGAGAGACCCAGTACTTC.

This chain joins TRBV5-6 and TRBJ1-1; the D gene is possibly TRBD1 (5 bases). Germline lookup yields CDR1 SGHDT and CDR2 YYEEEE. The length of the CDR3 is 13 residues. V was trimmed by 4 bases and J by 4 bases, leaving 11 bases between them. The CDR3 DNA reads TGTGCCAGCAGCGGGCAGGGAGGCACTGAAGCTTTCTTT. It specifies CASSGQGGTEAFF.

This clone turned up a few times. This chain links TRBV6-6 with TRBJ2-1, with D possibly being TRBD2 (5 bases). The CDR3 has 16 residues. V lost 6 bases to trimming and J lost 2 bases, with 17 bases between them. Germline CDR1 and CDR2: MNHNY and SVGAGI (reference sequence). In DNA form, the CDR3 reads TGTGCCAGCAGACCCCTGTGGGAGTCTACCTACAATGAGCAGTTCTTC. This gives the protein CASRPLWESTYNEQFF.

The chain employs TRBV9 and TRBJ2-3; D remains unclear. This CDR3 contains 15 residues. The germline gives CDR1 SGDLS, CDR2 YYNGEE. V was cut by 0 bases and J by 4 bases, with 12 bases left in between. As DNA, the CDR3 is TGTGCCAGCAGCGTAGAGGACCCAAGCCCAGATACGCAGTATTTT. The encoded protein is CASSVEDPSPDTQYF.

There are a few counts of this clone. CDR3 sequence (DNA): TGTGCCAGCAGTCCTGGACAGACGATTTATGGCTACACCTTC. It translates to CASSPGQTIYGYTF. This sequence joins TRBV28 and TRBJ1-2; tentative D call: TRBD1 (6 bases). Germline V gene data show CDR1 as MDHEN and CDR2 as SYDVKM. Trimming removed 5 bases at V and 5 bases at J, with 15 bases between. The CDR3 runs 14 residues.

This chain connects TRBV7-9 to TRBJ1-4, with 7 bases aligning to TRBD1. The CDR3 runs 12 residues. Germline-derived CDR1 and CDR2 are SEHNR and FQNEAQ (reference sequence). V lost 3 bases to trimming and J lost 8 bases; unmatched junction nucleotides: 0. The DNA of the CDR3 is TGTGCCAGCAGCTTGGACAGGGAAAAACTGTTTTTT. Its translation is CASSLDREKLFF. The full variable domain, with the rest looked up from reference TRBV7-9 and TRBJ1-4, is DTGVSQNPRHKITKRGQNVTFRCDPISEHNRLYWYRQTLGQGPEFLTYFQNEAQLEKSRLLSDRFSAERPKGSFSTLEIQRTEQGDSAMYLCASSLDREKLFFGSGTQLSVL.

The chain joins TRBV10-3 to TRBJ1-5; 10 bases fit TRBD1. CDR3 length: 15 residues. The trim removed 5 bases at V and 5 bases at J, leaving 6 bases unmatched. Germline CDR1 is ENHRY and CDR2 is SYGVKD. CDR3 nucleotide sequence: TGTGCCATCAGTCGAGAGGGGACAGGGGATCAGCCCCAGCATTTT. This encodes CAISREGTGDQPQHF.

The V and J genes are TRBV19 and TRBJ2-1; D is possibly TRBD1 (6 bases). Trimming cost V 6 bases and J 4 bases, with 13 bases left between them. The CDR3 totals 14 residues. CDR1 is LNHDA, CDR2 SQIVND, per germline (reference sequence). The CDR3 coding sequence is TGTGCCAGTAGACAGGGATCGGGGTACAATGAGCAGTTCTTC. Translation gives CASRQGSGYNEQFF.